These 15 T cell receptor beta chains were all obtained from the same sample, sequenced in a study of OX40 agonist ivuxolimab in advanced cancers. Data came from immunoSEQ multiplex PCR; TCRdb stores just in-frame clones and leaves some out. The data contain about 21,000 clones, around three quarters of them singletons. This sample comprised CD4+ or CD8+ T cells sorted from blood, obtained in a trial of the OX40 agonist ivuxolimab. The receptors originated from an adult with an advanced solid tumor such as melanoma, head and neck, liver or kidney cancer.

Here the CDR3 reads CASGSGANVLTF. In DNA, the CDR3 is TGTGCCAGTGGTTCTGGGGCCAACGTCCTGACTTTC. The chain recombines TRBV19 with TRBJ2-6; D is uncertain. V lost 8 bases to trimming and J lost 1 base, with 3 bases between them. Germline CDR1 is LNHDA and CDR2 is SQIVND (reference sequence). This CDR3 has 12 amino acids.

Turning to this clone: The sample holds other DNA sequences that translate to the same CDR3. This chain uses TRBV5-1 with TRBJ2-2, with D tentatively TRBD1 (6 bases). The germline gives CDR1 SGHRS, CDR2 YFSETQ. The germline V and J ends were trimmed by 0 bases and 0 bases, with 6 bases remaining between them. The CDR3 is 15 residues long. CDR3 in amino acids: CASSLDRANTGELFF. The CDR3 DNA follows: TGCGCCAGCAGCTTGGACAGGGCGAACACCGGGGAGCTGTTTTTT.

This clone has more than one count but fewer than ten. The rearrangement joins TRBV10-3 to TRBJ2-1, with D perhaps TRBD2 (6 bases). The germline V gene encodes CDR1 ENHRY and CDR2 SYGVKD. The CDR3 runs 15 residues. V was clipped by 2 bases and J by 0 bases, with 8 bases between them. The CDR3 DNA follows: TGTGCCATCAGTGAGAACGGGGGCTCCTACAATGAGCAGTTCTTC. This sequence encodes CAISENGGSYNEQFF.

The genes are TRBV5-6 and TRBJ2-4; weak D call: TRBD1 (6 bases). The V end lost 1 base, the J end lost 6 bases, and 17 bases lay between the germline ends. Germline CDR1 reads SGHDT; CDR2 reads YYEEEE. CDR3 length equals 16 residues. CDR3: CASSLFGDTLLNIQYF. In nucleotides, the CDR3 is TGTGCCAGCAGCTTGTTCGGGGACACCCTCCTAAACATTCAGTACTTC.

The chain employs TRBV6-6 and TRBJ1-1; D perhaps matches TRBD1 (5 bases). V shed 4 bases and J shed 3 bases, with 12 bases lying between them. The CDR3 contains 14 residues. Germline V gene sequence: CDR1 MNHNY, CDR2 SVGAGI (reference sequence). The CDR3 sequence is CASSSRGADTEAFF. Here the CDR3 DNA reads TGTGCCAGCAGTTCTAGAGGGGCTGACACTGAAGCTTTCTTT.

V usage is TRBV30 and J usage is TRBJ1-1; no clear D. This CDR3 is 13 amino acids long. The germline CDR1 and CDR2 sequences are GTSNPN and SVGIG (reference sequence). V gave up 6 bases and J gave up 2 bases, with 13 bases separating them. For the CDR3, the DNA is TGTGCCTGTTCTAAGTCGGCCAACACTGAAGCTTTCTTT. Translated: CACSKSANTEAFF.

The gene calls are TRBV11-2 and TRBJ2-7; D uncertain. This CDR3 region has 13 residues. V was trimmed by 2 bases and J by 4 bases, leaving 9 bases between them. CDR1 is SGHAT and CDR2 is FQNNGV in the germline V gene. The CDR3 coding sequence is TGTGCCAGCAGCTTATTTGGCGGATACGAGCAGTACTTC. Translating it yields CASSLFGGYEQYF.

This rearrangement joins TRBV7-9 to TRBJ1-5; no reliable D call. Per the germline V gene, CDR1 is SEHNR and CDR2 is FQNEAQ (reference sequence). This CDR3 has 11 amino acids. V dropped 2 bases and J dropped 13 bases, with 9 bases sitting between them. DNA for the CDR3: TGTGCCAGCAGCTTAAATGATAGACAGCATTTT. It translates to CASSLNDRQHF.

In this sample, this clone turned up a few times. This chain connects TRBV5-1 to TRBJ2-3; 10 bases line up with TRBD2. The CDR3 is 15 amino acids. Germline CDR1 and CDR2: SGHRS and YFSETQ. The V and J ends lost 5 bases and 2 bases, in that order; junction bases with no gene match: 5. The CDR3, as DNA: TGCGCCAGCAGTGATAGCGGGGGGAACACAGATACGCAGTATTTT. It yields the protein CASSDSGGNTDTQYF.

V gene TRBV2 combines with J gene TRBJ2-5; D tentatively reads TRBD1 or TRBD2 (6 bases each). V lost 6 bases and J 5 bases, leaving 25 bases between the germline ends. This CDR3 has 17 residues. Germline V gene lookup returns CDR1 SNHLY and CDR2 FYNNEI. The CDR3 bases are TGTGCCAGCAGCCGGGGGCAGGGGCTAACTCTTGGGGAGACCCAGTACTTC. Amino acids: CASSRGQGLTLGETQYF.

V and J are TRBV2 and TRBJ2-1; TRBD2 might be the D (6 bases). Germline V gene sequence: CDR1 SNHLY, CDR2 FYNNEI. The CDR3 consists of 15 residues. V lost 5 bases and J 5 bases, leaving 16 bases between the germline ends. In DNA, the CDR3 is TGTGCCAGCAGTTTGGGGGGAGGAGTGGACAATGAGCAGTTCTTC. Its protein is CASSLGGGVDNEQFF.

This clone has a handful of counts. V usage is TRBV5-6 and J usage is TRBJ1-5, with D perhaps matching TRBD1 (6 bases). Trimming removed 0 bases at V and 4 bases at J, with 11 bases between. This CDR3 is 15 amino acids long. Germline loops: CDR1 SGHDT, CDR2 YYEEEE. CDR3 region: CASSLATGWNQPQHF. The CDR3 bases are TGTGCCAGCAGCTTGGCAACAGGGTGGAATCAGCCCCAGCATTTT.

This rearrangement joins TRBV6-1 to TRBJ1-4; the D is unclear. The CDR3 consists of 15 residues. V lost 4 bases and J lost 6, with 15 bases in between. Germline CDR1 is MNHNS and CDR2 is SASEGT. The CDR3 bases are TGTGCCAGCAGTGCCCAACTCCCCGCGGATGAAAAACTGTTTTTT. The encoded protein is CASSAQLPADEKLFF.

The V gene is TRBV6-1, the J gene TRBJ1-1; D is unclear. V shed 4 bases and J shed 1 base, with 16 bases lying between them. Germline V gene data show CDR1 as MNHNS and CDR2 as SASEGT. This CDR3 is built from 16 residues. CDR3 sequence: CASSVWRGSTNTEAFF. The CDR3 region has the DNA TGTGCCAGCAGTGTATGGAGAGGATCAACGAACACTGAAGCTTTCTTT.

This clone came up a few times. The CDR3: CASSLTGYNSPLHF. The CDR3 DNA follows: TGTGCCAGCAGCTTGACAGGGTACAATTCACCCCTCCACTTT. The rearrangement uses TRBV5-6 and TRBJ1-6, with D maybe TRBD1 (6 bases). Between the trimmed V and J ends, which lost 1 base and 7 bases, there was a span of 9 bases. This CDR3 contains 14 residues. Per the germline V gene, CDR1 is SGHDT and CDR2 is YYEEEE.